These 8 T cell receptor beta chains share one sample of origin, sequenced in a study of shared clonotypes between healthy human individuals. Cells designated naive CD8 were CD45RO-negative and were positively selected for CCR7, with terminally differentiated effector memory CD45RA+ cells excluded. The assay was immunoSEQ multiplex PCR, and TCRdb's table has in-frame clones only and misses some. There are about 700,000 clones in the sample; around 90% occur only once, and 20% to 25% lies in the top ten. Source material: naive CD8+ T cells sorted from blood. The receptors were gathered from a man aged 25 to 40 in good health.

The CDR3 loop is CASSDLSSGNTIYF. DNA for the CDR3: TGTGCCAGCAGCGACCTCAGCTCTGGAAACACCATATATTTT. The V and J genes are TRBV7-9 and TRBJ1-3, with no clear D. The germline V gene has CDR1 SEHNR and CDR2 FQNEAQ (reference sequence). The CDR3 loop spans 14 amino acids. V was cut by 5 bases and J by 0 bases, with 8 bases left in between.

This clone was counted once. J is TRBJ2-3 and V is TRBV27, with 7 bases matching TRBD2. Germline V CDR1 and CDR2: MNHEY, SMNVEV (reference sequence). After removal of 5 bases from V and 1 base from J, the junction contained 6 bases not matched to a gene. The CDR3 spans 15 residues. The CDR3, as DNA: TGTGCCAGCAGTCGTCAGCGGGAACGCACAGATACGCAGTATTTT. Translating it yields CASSRQRERTDTQYF.

V usage is TRBV10-3 and J usage is TRBJ2-3, with a possible D match to TRBD2 (6 bases). The CDR3 is 14 amino acids. Looked up from germline, CDR1 is ENHRY and CDR2 is SYGVKD. The V end was cut by 4 bases, the J end by 2 bases, with 10 bases between. CDR3 loop: CAISGSGLTDTQYF. CDR3 DNA sequence: TGTGCCATCAGTGGCTCGGGACTCACAGATACGCAGTATTTT.

This clone was found once. The chain joins TRBV7-9 to TRBJ1-5, with D tentatively TRBD1 (6 bases). Germline V gene lookup returns CDR1 SEHNR and CDR2 FQNEAQ (reference sequence). This CDR3 is built from 12 residues. V dropped 6 bases and J dropped 4 bases, with 7 bases sitting between them. The DNA of the CDR3 is TGTGCCAGCAGTCAGGGGAATCAGCCCCAGCATTTT. Its translation is CASSQGNQPQHF.

The chain links TRBV28 to TRBJ2-4, with 10 bases lining up with TRBD2. This CDR3 spans 16 amino acids. Per germline, CDR1 MDHEN and CDR2 SYDVKM. V gave up 6 bases and J gave up 0 bases; unmatched junction bases: 5. Written as DNA, the CDR3 is TGTGCCAGCAGCCCACTAGCGGGGATAGCCAAAAACATTCAGTACTTC. It yields the protein CASSPLAGIAKNIQYF.

The chain joins TRBV29-1 to TRBJ2-7; 16 bases are shared with TRBD2. The germline V gene has CDR1 SQVTM and CDR2 ANQGSEA. The CDR3 length is 16 residues. V lost 4 bases and J lost 4; bases outside the gene matches: 7. CDR3 in DNA: TGCAGCGTTGTATGGGGACTAGCGGGAGGGCCGTACGAGCAGTACTTC. Encoded protein: CSVVWGLAGGPYEQYF.

This chain uses TRBV28 with TRBJ2-7, with 8 bases matching TRBD1. Germline V CDR1 and CDR2: MDHEN, SYDVKM. J was trimmed by 4 bases and V by 3 bases; bases with no gene match: 11. CDR3 length: 16 residues. The CDR3: CASSFGQGELVYEQYF. In nucleotides, the CDR3 is TGTGCCAGCAGTTTCGGACAGGGCGAACTAGTTTACGAGCAGTACTTC.

This chain links TRBV10-1 with TRBJ2-7; D uncertain. The CDR3 covers 15 residues. The V gene lost 1 base and the J gene lost 3 bases, with 13 bases spanning the gap. Germline V lookup: CDR1 WNHNN, CDR2 SYGVQD (reference sequence). In DNA, the CDR3 is TGCGCCAGCAGTGAGTATGCAGTGGCGAGCTACGAGCAGTACTTC. Amino acid sequence: CASSEYAVASYEQYF.